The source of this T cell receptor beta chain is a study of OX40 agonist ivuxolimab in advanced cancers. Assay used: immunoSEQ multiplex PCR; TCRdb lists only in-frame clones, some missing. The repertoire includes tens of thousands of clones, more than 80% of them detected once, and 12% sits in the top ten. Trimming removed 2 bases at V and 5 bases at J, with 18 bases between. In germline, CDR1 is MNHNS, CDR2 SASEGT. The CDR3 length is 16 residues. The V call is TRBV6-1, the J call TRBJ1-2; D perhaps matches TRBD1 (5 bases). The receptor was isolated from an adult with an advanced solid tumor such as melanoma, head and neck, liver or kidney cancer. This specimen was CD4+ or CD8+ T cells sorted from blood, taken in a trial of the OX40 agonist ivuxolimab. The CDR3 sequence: CASSESLGGIGYGYTF. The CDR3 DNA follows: TGTGCCAGCAGTGAATCCTTGGGGGGAATAGGGTATGGCTACACCTTC.